Listed below are T cell receptor beta chains from one sample, sequenced in a study of T cells in Graves' hyperthyroidism and ophthalmopathy. TCRdb independently ran MiXCR on the multiplex PCR reads; one entry per CDR3 protein. Found here are nearly 600,000 distinct CDR3 sequences, more than 11% of them singletons; the top ten hold 5.8%. The material sequenced was blood. Every receptor here comes from a woman aged 25 to 39 with Graves' hyperthyroidism that later progressed to Graves' ophthalmopathy. Each CDR3 is given with its conserved first and last residue. A D gene is named only where the DNA matches it firmly. Part of the rows lack a size; the others show once, few, many or a class for expanded clones.

j_call: TRBJ2-1
v_call: TRBV6-1
clone_size: few
d_call: NA
cdr3_nt: TGTGCCAGCAGTGAAGCAAACAATGAGCAGTTCTTC
cdr3_aa: CASSEANNEQFF

j_call: TRBJ1-2
v_call: TRBV10-3
clone_size: many
d_call: TRBD1
cdr3_nt: TGTGCCATCAGCCCCACCGGGACAGGGAACTATGGCTACACCTTC
cdr3_aa: CAISPTGTGNYGYTF

j_call: TRBJ1-1
v_call: TRBV19
clone_size: many
d_call: NA
cdr3_nt: TGTGCCAGTAGGCCCCTGCCGGGATCTATACCACAACAGCAGGGGAACACTGAAGCTTTCTTT
cdr3_aa: CASRPLPGSIPQQQGNTEAFF

j_call: TRBJ2-1
v_call: TRBV5-5
clone_size: NA
d_call: TRBD2
cdr3_nt: TGTGCCAGCAGTCCGCAGGGGACTAGCTCCTACAATGAGCAGTTCTTC
cdr3_aa: CASSPQGTSSYNEQFF

j_call: TRBJ2-1
v_call: TRBV6-2/TRBV6-3
clone_size: many
d_call: TRBD2
cdr3_nt: TGTGCCAGCAGTTACGGCGCGGGAGCGCAGGATGAGCAGTTCTTC
cdr3_aa: CASSYGAGAQDEQFF

j_call: TRBJ2-7
v_call: TRBV28
clone_size: many
d_call: NA
cdr3_nt: TGTGCCAGCAGGTCCCCAAACAGGGAGGGGTTGTACAAGCAGTACTTC
cdr3_aa: CASRSPNREGLYKQYF

j_call: TRBJ2-7
v_call: TRBV20-1
clone_size: many
d_call: NA
cdr3_nt: TGCAGTGCTAGAGACAGGGTATTCGAGCAGTACTTC
cdr3_aa: CSARDRVFEQYF

j_call: TRBJ2-7
v_call: TRBV29-1
clone_size: few
d_call: TRBD2
cdr3_nt: TGCAGCGTAGGGACTAGCGGGGACATGACCTACGAGCAGTACTTC
cdr3_aa: CSVGTSGDMTYEQYF

j_call: TRBJ1-5
v_call: TRBV28
clone_size: many
d_call: NA
cdr3_nt: TGTGCCAGCAGTTCCGGGACAACCAATCAGCCCCAGCATTTT
cdr3_aa: CASSSGTTNQPQHF

j_call: TRBJ1-6
v_call: TRBV30
clone_size: NA
d_call: TRBD1
cdr3_nt: TGTGCCTCGGGGGGACAGTATAATTCACCCCTCCACTTT
cdr3_aa: CASGGQYNSPLHF

j_call: TRBJ1-1
v_call: TRBV7-2
clone_size: many
d_call: NA
cdr3_nt: TGTGCCAGCAGCCCAGGACCGTACCTTGGGAACACTGAAGCTTTCTTT
cdr3_aa: CASSPGPYLGNTEAFF

j_call: TRBJ2-6
v_call: TRBV24-1
clone_size: many
d_call: NA
cdr3_nt: TGTGCCACCAGTGACCGACTTAATCCCTCTGGGGCCAACGTCCTGACTTTC
cdr3_aa: CATSDRLNPSGANVLTF

j_call: TRBJ1-5
v_call: TRBV7-9
clone_size: many
d_call: NA
cdr3_nt: TGTGCCAGCAGCTCACTAAAGGGTCCCGGGGGCAATCAGCCCCAGCATTTT
cdr3_aa: CASSSLKGPGGNQPQHF

j_call: TRBJ2-4
v_call: TRBV9
clone_size: many
d_call: TRBD2
cdr3_nt: TGTGCCAGCAGCGTAAGTCGGGAGGGAAACATTCAGTACTTC
cdr3_aa: CASSVSREGNIQYF

j_call: TRBJ1-3
v_call: TRBV7-2
clone_size: many
d_call: NA
cdr3_nt: TGTGCCAGCAGCCCTAGGGCAGGTCACGAAAACACCATATATTTT
cdr3_aa: CASSPRAGHENTIYF

j_call: TRBJ1-4
v_call: TRBV28
clone_size: many
d_call: NA
cdr3_nt: TGTGCCAGCAGGGGCCCGGGACCCGGAGAGGAAAAACTGTTTTTT
cdr3_aa: CASRGPGPGEEKLFF

j_call: TRBJ1-3
v_call: TRBV4-3
clone_size: few
d_call: NA
cdr3_nt: TGCGCCAGCAGCCAAGACGGGCAGTCGTTGGGAAACACCATATATTTT
cdr3_aa: CASSQDGQSLGNTIYF

j_call: TRBJ2-7
v_call: TRBV28
clone_size: NA
d_call: NA
cdr3_nt: TGTGCCAGCAGGCCTTGGGGTTCCTACGAGCAGTACTTC
cdr3_aa: CASRPWGSYEQYF

j_call: TRBJ2-7
v_call: TRBV7-3
clone_size: few
d_call: NA
cdr3_nt: TGTGCCAGCAGCTTAATGGGAGGCGGAACAGGAGGGTACGAGCAGTACTTC
cdr3_aa: CASSLMGGGTGGYEQYF

j_call: TRBJ2-1
v_call: TRBV28
clone_size: NA
d_call: TRBD2
cdr3_nt: TGTGCCAGCAGTGTACCCAGCGGGATAGGATACAATGAGCAGTTCTTC
cdr3_aa: CASSVPSGIGYNEQFF

j_call: TRBJ1-5
v_call: TRBV28
clone_size: many
d_call: NA
cdr3_nt: TGTGCCAGCAGCCCGTGGGGGGAAAGCAATCAGCCCCAGCATTTT
cdr3_aa: CASSPWGESNQPQHF

j_call: TRBJ1-1
v_call: TRBV18
clone_size: many
d_call: TRBD1
cdr3_nt: TGTGCCAGCTCCCTAGTCGGTGGACAGGGGGTGAACACTGAAGCTTTCTTT
cdr3_aa: CASSLVGGQGVNTEAFF

j_call: TRBJ1-5
v_call: TRBV30
clone_size: NA
d_call: NA
cdr3_nt: TGTGCCTGGGCGGGGAATAGCAATCAGCCCCAGCATTTT
cdr3_aa: CAWAGNSNQPQHF

j_call: TRBJ2-5
v_call: TRBV6-2/TRBV6-3
clone_size: many
d_call: NA
cdr3_nt: TGTGCCAGCAGTTACCCCCCCGGAGAGACCCAGTACTTC
cdr3_aa: CASSYPPGETQYF

j_call: TRBJ2-7
v_call: TRBV28
clone_size: many
d_call: NA
cdr3_nt: TGTGCCACCCTCCCTAGCAACCTCCCCTCCTACGAGCAGTACTTC
cdr3_aa: CATLPSNLPSYEQYF

j_call: TRBJ2-7
v_call: TRBV7-9
clone_size: many
d_call: NA
cdr3_nt: TGTGCCAGCAGCTTCCCCAGTACCTACGAGCAGTACTTC
cdr3_aa: CASSFPSTYEQYF

j_call: TRBJ2-7
v_call: TRBV25-1
clone_size: few
d_call: NA
cdr3_nt: TGTGCCAGCAGTGAACAAACGGATTACGAGCAGTACTTC
cdr3_aa: CASSEQTDYEQYF

j_call: TRBJ1-5
v_call: TRBV7-9
clone_size: NA
d_call: TRBD1
cdr3_nt: TGTGCCAGCAGCCCACCGAACAGGGGTACCCAGCATTTT
cdr3_aa: CASSPPNRGTQHF

j_call: TRBJ2-6
v_call: TRBV20-1
clone_size: NA
d_call: NA
cdr3_nt: TGCAGTGCTAGAGTAGCCAGCTCTGGGGCCAACGTCCTGACTTTC
cdr3_aa: CSARVASSGANVLTF

j_call: TRBJ2-7
v_call: TRBV3-2
clone_size: NA
d_call: NA
cdr3_nt: TGTGTCAGCAGTCCGACGGGACAGGGGGACTCCTACGAGCAGTACTTC
cdr3_aa: CVSSPTGQGDSYEQYF

j_call: TRBJ2-1
v_call: TRBV2
clone_size: many
d_call: NA
cdr3_nt: TGTGCCAGCATTGAGGGCACGGGTTACAATGAGCAGTTCTTC
cdr3_aa: CASIEGTGYNEQFF

j_call: TRBJ2-5
v_call: TRBV5-1
clone_size: NA
d_call: NA
cdr3_nt: TGCGCCAGCAGCTTGGGGGGTCGGACGGAAGAGACCCAGTACTTC
cdr3_aa: CASSLGGRTEETQYF

j_call: TRBJ2-2
v_call: TRBV30
clone_size: NA
d_call: NA
cdr3_nt: TGTGCCTGGAGAAGGTCTCCCGGGGAGCTGTTTTTT
cdr3_aa: CAWRRSPGELFF